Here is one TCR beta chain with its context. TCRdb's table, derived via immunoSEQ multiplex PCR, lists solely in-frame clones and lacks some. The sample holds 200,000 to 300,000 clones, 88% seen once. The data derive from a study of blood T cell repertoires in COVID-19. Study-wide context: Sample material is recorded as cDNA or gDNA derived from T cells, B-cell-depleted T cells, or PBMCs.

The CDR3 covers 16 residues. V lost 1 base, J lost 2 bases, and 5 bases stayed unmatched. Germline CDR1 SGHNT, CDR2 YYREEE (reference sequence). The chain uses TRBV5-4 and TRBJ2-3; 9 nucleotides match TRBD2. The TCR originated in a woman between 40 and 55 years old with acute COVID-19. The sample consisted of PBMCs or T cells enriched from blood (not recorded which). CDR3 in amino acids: CASSLPRLAVTDTQYF. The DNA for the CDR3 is TGTGCCAGCAGCTTGCCACGACTAGCGGTCACAGATACGCAGTATTTT.